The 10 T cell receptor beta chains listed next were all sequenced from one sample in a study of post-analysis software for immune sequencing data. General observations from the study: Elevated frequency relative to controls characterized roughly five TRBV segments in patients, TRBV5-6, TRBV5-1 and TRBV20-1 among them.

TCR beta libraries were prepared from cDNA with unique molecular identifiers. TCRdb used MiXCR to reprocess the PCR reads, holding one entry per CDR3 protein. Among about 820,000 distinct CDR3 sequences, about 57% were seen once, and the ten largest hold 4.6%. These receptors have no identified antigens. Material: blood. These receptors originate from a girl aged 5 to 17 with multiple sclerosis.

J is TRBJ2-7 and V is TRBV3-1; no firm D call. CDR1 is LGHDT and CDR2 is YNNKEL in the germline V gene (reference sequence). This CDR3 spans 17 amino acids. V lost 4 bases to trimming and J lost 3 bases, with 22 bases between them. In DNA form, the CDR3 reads TGTGCCAGCAGCCTCAGAAGCACAGAAAGGTGGTTCTACGAGCAGTACTTC. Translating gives CASSLRSTERWFYEQYF.

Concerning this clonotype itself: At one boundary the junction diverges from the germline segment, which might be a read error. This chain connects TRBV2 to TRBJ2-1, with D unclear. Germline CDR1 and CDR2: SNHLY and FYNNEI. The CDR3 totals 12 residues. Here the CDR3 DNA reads TGTGACAGCAGCAATCCTAAGGGTGAGCAGTTCTTC. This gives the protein CDSSNPKGEQFF.

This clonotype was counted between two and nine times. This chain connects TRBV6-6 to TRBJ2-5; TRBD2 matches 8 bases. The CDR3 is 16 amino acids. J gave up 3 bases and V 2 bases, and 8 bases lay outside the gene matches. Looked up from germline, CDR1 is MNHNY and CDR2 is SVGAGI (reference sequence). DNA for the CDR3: TGTGCCAGCAGTTACGGCCCGGGACTAGAAAAAGAGACCCAGTACTTC. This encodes CASSYGPGLEKETQYF.

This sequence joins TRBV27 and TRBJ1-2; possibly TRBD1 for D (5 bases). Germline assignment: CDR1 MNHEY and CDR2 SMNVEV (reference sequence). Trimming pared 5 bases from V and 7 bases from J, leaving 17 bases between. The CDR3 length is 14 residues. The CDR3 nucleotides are TGTGCCAGCAGTCCCAAATGGGGCTCCCCTGGCTACACCTTC. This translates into CASSPKWGSPGYTF.

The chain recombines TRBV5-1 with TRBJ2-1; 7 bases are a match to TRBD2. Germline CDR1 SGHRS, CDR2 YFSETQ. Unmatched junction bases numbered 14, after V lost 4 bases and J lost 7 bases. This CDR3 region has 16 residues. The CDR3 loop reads CASSNLGGLPGNEQFF. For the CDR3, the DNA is TGCGCCAGCAGCAACCTCGGGGGACTACCAGGGAATGAGCAGTTCTTC.

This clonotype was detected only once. CDR3 in amino acids: CSTTGGRAYEQYF. The CDR3 region has the DNA TGCAGTACTACAGGGGGGAGGGCCTACGAGCAGTACTTC. This sequence joins TRBV20-1 and TRBJ2-4; a possible D gene is TRBD1 (8 bases). The tail of the sequence fits TRBJ2-7 better, so the J call may be wrong. The CDR3 has 13 amino acids. CDR1 and CDR2 (germline): DFQATT, SNEGSKA (reference sequence).

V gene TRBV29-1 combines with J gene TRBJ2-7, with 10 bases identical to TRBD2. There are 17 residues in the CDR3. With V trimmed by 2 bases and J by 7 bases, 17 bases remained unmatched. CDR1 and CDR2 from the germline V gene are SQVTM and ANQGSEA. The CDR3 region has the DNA TGCAGCGTTGAATACCTTGCCCAGCGGGGGGGCAGCAATGAGCAGTACTTC. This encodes CSVEYLAQRGGSNEQYF.

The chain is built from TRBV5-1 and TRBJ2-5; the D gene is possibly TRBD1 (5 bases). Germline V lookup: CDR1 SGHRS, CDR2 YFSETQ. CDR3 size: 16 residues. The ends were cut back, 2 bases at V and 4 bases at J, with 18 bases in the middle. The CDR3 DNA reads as TGCGCCAGCAGCTTAGTGGGGCTCCGGGTCTCAGAGACCCAGTACTTC. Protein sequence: CASSLVGLRVSETQYF. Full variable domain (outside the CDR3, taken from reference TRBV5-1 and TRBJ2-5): KAGVTQTPRYLIKTRGQQVTLSCSPISGHRSVSWYQQTPGQGLQFLFEYFSETQRNKGNFPGRFSGRQFSNSRSEMNVSTLELGDSALYLCASSLVGLRVSETQYFGPGTRLLVL.

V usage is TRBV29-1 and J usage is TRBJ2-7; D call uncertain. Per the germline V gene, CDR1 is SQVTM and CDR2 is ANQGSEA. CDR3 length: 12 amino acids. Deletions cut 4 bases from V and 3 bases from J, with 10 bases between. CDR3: CSVVAENYEQYF. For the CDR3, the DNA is TGCAGCGTTGTTGCTGAGAACTACGAGCAGTACTTC.

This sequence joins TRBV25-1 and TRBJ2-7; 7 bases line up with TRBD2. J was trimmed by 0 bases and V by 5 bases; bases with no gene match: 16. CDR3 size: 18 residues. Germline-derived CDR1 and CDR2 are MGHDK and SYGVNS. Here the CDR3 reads CASSPEAGWRGNSYEQYF. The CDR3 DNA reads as TGTGCCAGCAGTCCCGAGGCGGGATGGCGGGGGAACTCCTACGAGCAGTACTTC.